Listed below are T cell receptor beta chains from one sample, sequenced in a study of blood T cell repertoires in COVID-19. Data came from immunoSEQ multiplex PCR; TCRdb stores just in-frame clones and leaves some out. The sample records a few hundred thousand clones, roughly four fifths being singletons. Sequenced: PBMCs or T cells enriched from blood (not recorded which). All receptors derive from a woman in her fifties or sixties who had recovered from COVID-19. Both conserved end residues are part of each CDR3. The D gene is left open where the match is weak. Size is omitted from some rows. Given values are once, few, many or a class for expanded clones.

D gene	V gene	J gene	clone size	CDR3 DNA	CDR3 protein
TRBD1	TRBV29-1	TRBJ1-2	few	TGCAGCGTTGAAGCGGGACAGGGGTTTGGCTACACCTTC	CSVEAGQGFGYTF
-	TRBV12-5	TRBJ1-2	once	TGTGCTAGTGGTTTGGCCCTAACCTATGGCTACACCTTC	CASGLALTYGYTF
TRBD2	TRBV7-2	TRBJ2-1	-	TGTGCCAGCAGCCCGGGACTAGCGGGAGGGCCGGTGGGTGAGCAGTTCTTC	CASSPGLAGGPVGEQFF
-	TRBV28	TRBJ1-1	-	TGTGCCAGCAGTTTGGGGGGGGCAGGGACCCATTCTGGCACTGAAGCTTTCTTT	CASSLGGAGTHSGTEAFF
TRBD1	TRBV15	TRBJ1-2	few	TGTGCCACCAGCGGAAACAGGGGACTTAACTATGGCTACACCTTC	CATSGNRGLNYGYTF
-	TRBV18	TRBJ1-2	-	TGTGCCAGCTCAGTACAGGGAGGGAGCTATGGCTACACCTTC	CASSVQGGSYGYTF
-	TRBV20-1	TRBJ1-2	-	TGCAGTGCTAGTCCCCAGGCAGGATTCAAAAGTGGCTACACCTTC	CSASPQAGFKSGYTF
-	TRBV3-1/TRBV3-2	TRBJ1-1	-	TGTGCCAGCAGCCAAGACAGGGTAAGGTCTGAAGCTTTCTTT	CASSQDRVRSEAFF
-	TRBV7-2	TRBJ2-1	once	TGTGCCAGCAGAGAGGACGGGACATGGTACAATGAGCAGTTCTTC	CASREDGTWYNEQFF
-	TRBV2	TRBJ1-5	-	TGTGCCAGCAGTGACAGACAAAATCAGCCCCAGCATTTT	CASSDRQNQPQHF
TRBD1	TRBV7-9	TRBJ2-1	-	TGTGCCAGCAGCCCAGGGACAGGGAGGTCCTACAATGAGCAGTTCTTC	CASSPGTGRSYNEQFF
-	TRBV5-6	TRBJ1-2	-	TGTGCCAGCAGCTTTAGGGGGTCCGGGTTTGGCTATGGCTACACCTTC	CASSFRGSGFGYGYTF
TRBD1	TRBV6-2/TRBV6-3	TRBJ2-7	-	TGTGCCAGCAGTCCCGGACAGGTGGCCGAGCAGTACTTC	CASSPGQVAEQYF
-	TRBV6-1	TRBJ1-2	-	TGTGCCAGCAGTGAAAAAGTTGTAGCCATCCCCCGAGGCTACACCTTC	CASSEKVVAIPRGYTF
-	TRBV12-5	TRBJ1-3	-	TGTGCTAGTGGCTATCTCGGCTCTGGAAACACCATATATTTT	CASGYLGSGNTIYF
-	TRBV19	TRBJ1-2	-	TGTGCCAGTAGACAAATTACAGGGTTTCTTAACTATGGCTACACCTTC	CASRQITGFLNYGYTF
-	TRBV7-9	TRBJ1-6	-	TGTGCCAGCAGCCAGACCGACAGATCACCCCTCCACTTT	CASSQTDRSPLHF
-	TRBV6-5	TRBJ2-1	-	TGTGCCAGCAGTTACTCGGCCCTAGGCCATATTGAGCAGTTCTTC	CASSYSALGHIEQFF
-	TRBV6-5	TRBJ1-1	-	TGTGCCAGCGGGCGACAAGACAAGGCTGAAGCTTTCTTT	CASGRQDKAEAFF
TRBD1	TRBV4-3	TRBJ1-2	-	TGCGCCAGCAGCCAAGAGCTGGCAGGGGGCACTAACTATGGCTACACCTTC	CASSQELAGGTNYGYTF
TRBD1	TRBV5-5	TRBJ1-1	-	TGTGCCAGCACCCCGCTTCCGGGACAGGGCCCGATGAACACTGAAGCTTTCTTT	CASTPLPGQGPMNTEAFF
TRBD2	TRBV7-2	TRBJ2-5	-	TGTGCCAGCAGCTTAGCGCGGGGGATCCAAGAGACCCAGTACTTC	CASSLARGIQETQYF
-	TRBV29-1	TRBJ1-2	once	TGCAGCGTGGGATGGGCCGGTAGCGGCTATGGCTACACCTTC	CSVGWAGSGYGYTF
-	TRBV5-4	TRBJ2-7	-	TGTGCCAGCAGCTTGGACGGGACTCCCTCCTACGAGCAGTACTTC	CASSLDGTPSYEQYF
TRBD1	TRBV28	TRBJ2-5	-	TGTGCCAGCAGGGGGACAGGGGGCAGGGAGACCCAGTACTTC	CASRGTGGRETQYF
TRBD2	TRBV9	TRBJ2-1	-	TGTGCCAGCAGCCCTGGGACTAGGGGCGGTGAGCAGTTCTTC	CASSPGTRGGEQFF
-	TRBV14	TRBJ2-3	-	TGTGCCAGCAGCCAAGATCTCCCCTCCACCGGGGATACGCAGTATTTT	CASSQDLPSTGDTQYF